This TCR beta chain derives from a study of T-cell memory formation after mild COVID-19 (dated by TCRdb to about 2021). Concerning the study at large: Most TCR sequence clusters were specific to one of the two donors. T-cell clones expanding and contracting after mild COVID-19 in a couple of donors were tracked by longitudinal TCRalpha and TCRbeta repertoire sequencing. The cohort was made up of two young adult volunteers, one female and one male, who were previously healthy. General conclusions and limits of the study: Contracting CD4+ clones appeared mostly in the CM and EM memory subsets, whereas CD8+ clones were enriched in EMRA. From day 15 to 85, contracting clones showed balanced CD4/CD8 phenotypes, whereas a second wave of clones that expanded from day 15 to 37 leaned towards CD4+. The study covered only a couple of mild cases, and larger cohorts including severe cases with pre-infection samples were considered necessary. Some responding clones were found in pre-infection memory, which suggests that pre-existing cross-reactive memory T cells took part in the SARS-CoV-2 response. SARS-CoV-2 specificity of the second-wave clones peaking on day 37 was not confirmed.

This clonotype was seen a few times. The target of this receptor is not known. No qualities accompany the bases; no much larger clone lies one base away. The sequencing machine was an Illumina NovaSeq 6000. Using 5'RACE with constant-segment primers, TCRalpha and TCRbeta cDNA libraries were constructed, with sample barcodes and unique molecular identifiers added in the process. RNA was extracted from every sample with Trizol reagent. Library amplification was performed in two PCR steps, and a second sample barcode and Illumina TruSeq adapters were introduced in the second step. The libraries were sequenced on an Illumina NovaSeq using 2 x 150 bp paired-end reads. In the authors' own workflow: The reads were demultiplexed and collapsed into UMI-guided consensus sequences using migec v1.2.7. Using mixcr v2.1.11, UMI consensuses were aligned to TRA and TRB V and J templates and then assembled into clonotypes. Clonotypes were classified as expanded or contracted when called significant by both edgeR and NoisET, with noise models trained on biological replicates. edgeR calls used a false discovery rate-adjusted p below 0.01 and a log2 fold-change threshold of 1. As an exploratory analysis of dynamics, PCA with hierarchical clustering was applied to max-normalized trajectories of the 1000 most abundant clonotypes. Each responding clone was given a CD4 or CD8 phenotype based on the CD4+ and CD8+ repertoires, which had been sequenced separately. TCRdb's own reprocessing of the public reads used fastp at Q25 and MiXCR and kept productive beta chains. Each CDR3 protein gets just one entry, which takes the most common genes and DNA from the rows behind it. In this record, the V and J calls reflect TCRdb's handling and not the investigators' own analysis. The sample table shows around 300,000 distinct CDR3 sequences, and approximately 8.4% are seen once. Approximately 23% of the sample comes from the top ten.

PBMCs were isolated by Ficoll-Paque density gradient centrifugation. The sample was PBMCs or a T cell subset sorted from them (not recorded which). This clonotype was obtained from a man aged 18 to 29 who had mild COVID-19 (a few samples of this study predate the infection). The sample titles of this study are shuffled in the database, so cell type and time point are left out; the donor was told from shared clones.

The CDR3 in this case is CASSLAGQFQFF. The sequence in DNA is TGTGCCAGCAGCTTAGCGGGCCAGTTCCAGTTCTTC. This chain joins TRBV7-2 to TRBJ2-1, with no D gene named confidently. The germline V gene supplies CDR1 SGHTA and CDR2 FQGNSA. V was cut back by 0 bases and J by 13 bases, leaving a gap of 10 bases between them. The CDR3 has 12 amino acids, counting the end cysteine and phenylalanine. Kept here is only the CDR3 DNA, which spans 36 bases and is read in frame from base 1.